The 18 T cell receptor beta chains reported below all come from one sample, sequenced in a study of T-cell reconstitution after alpha-beta-depleted transplantation in children. The library targeted TCRbeta and was prepared with unique molecular identifiers. In TCRdb, the PCR reads were re-called with MiXCR into one record per CDR3 protein. The sample lists a few hundred thousand distinct CDR3 sequences, over 25% occurring once. The source material was PBMCs, sampled before TCRalphabeta/CD19-depleted stem cell transplant. These receptors all come from a boy in the first two years of life with Wiskott-Aldrich syndrome, due to receive a stem cell transplant.

The chain is built from TRBV7-2 and TRBJ2-7; 9 bases are shared with TRBD2. This CDR3 spans 15 amino acids. The ends lost 5 bases at V and 3 bases at J; junction bases unmatched: 8. CDR1 is SGHTA, CDR2 FQGNSA, per germline. CDR3 coding DNA: TGTGCCAGCAGCCAAGGACTAGCGCAATTCTACGAGCAGTACTTC. Protein: CASSQGLAQFYEQYF.

This clonotype was found a few times. V gene TRBV5-1 combines with J gene TRBJ2-5, with 9 bases fitting TRBD2. The V and J ends lost 4 bases and 2 bases, in that order; junction bases with no gene match: 9. The CDR3 is made up of 16 amino acids. The germline V gene has CDR1 SGHRS and CDR2 YFSETQ. CDR3 sequence reads: CASSRTSASLQETQYF. CDR3 sequence (DNA): TGCGCCAGCAGCCGGACTAGCGCGAGTTTACAAGAGACCCAGTACTTC. The whole variable domain, filled in from reference TRBV5-1 and TRBJ2-5, reads KAGVTQTPRYLIKTRGQQVTLSCSPISGHRSVSWYQQTPGQGLQFLFEYFSETQRNKGNFPGRFSGRQFSNSRSEMNVSTLELGDSALYLCASSRTSASLQETQYFGPGTRLLVL.

The rearrangement uses TRBV5-1 and TRBJ2-2, with 13 bases aligning to TRBD2. This CDR3 region has 15 residues. Trimming removed 4 bases from V and 6 bases from J; junction bases left unmatched: 3. Germline-derived CDR1 and CDR2 are SGHRS and YFSETQ. The CDR3 loop is CASSQGLAGPGELFF. Written as DNA, the CDR3 is TGCGCCAGCAGCCAGGGACTAGCGGGGCCCGGGGAGCTGTTTTTT. The entire variable domain, with the rest obtained from reference TRBV5-1 and TRBJ2-2, is as follows: KAGVTQTPRYLIKTRGQQVTLSCSPISGHRSVSWYQQTPGQGLQFLFEYFSETQRNKGNFPGRFSGRQFSNSRSEMNVSTLELGDSALYLCASSQGLAGPGELFFGEGSRLTVL.

V is TRBV20-1 and J is TRBJ2-7; tentatively, D is TRBD1 (5 bases). The CDR3 covers 12 residues. Per germline, CDR1 DFQATT and CDR2 SNEGSKA (reference sequence). The V end was cut by 5 bases, the J end by 0 bases, with 8 bases between. CDR3 amino acids: CSAVRGSYEQYF. DNA of the CDR3: TGCAGTGCTGTTAGGGGCTCCTACGAGCAGTACTTC.

The chain's CDR3 is CASSPSGTGTTGANVLTF. CDR3 coding DNA: TGTGCCAGCTCTCCCTCCGGGACAGGGACCACTGGGGCCAACGTCCTGACTTTC. The chain uses TRBV18 and TRBJ2-6, with 9 nucleotides matching TRBD1. This CDR3 has 18 amino acids. V trimming: 6 bases; J trimming: 2 bases; junction bases outside the gene matches: 11. Germline V gene sequence: CDR1 KGHSH, CDR2 LQKENI.

In its sample, this clonotype was seen a few times. The V gene is TRBV2, the J gene TRBJ2-1; 7 nucleotides agree with TRBD2. Unmatched junction bases numbered 8, after V lost 4 bases and J lost 5 bases. The CDR3 has 15 residues. In germline, CDR1 is SNHLY, CDR2 FYNNEI. The CDR3 DNA follows: TGTGCCAGCAGTGGGACTAGTGCGGTGAACAATGAGCAGTTCTTC. Its protein is CASSGTSAVNNEQFF.

This chain connects TRBV24-1 to TRBJ1-1; D is undetermined. Germline lookup yields CDR1 KGHDR and CDR2 SFDVKD. This CDR3 is built from 16 residues. V lost 4 bases to trimming and J lost 3 bases, with 17 bases between them. The CDR3 nucleotides read TGTGCCACCAGTGAGTACAGAGAGCAAGAGTACACTGAAGCTTTCTTT. Amino acid sequence: CATSEYREQEYTEAFF.

In its sample, this clonotype was seen a few times. This chain joins TRBV5-5 and TRBJ1-2; the D gene is possibly TRBD1 (6 bases). The V and J ends lost 4 bases and 1 base respectively, with 11 bases between them. CDR1 and CDR2 from the germline V gene are SGHKS and YYEKEE (reference sequence). The CDR3 consists of 14 residues. CDR3 protein: CASSPGGLNYGYTF. CDR3 DNA: TGTGCCAGCAGCCCCGGGGGCCTTAACTATGGCTACACCTTC.

This clonotype appeared a few times. The gene calls are TRBV20-1 and TRBJ2-7; 9 bases line up with TRBD2. Germline V gene lookup returns CDR1 DFQATT and CDR2 SNEGSKA (reference sequence). Unmatched junction bases numbered 6, after V lost 0 bases and J lost 3 bases. The CDR3 consists of 15 residues. DNA for the CDR3: TGCAGTGCTAGAGATCCGGGAGCGGGAGGCTACGAGCAGTACTTC. It translates to CSARDPGAGGYEQYF.

The chain couples TRBV7-9 to TRBJ1-6, with D perhaps TRBD1 (5 bases). Deletions cut 4 bases from V and 9 bases from J, with 19 bases between. Germline V gene lookup returns CDR1 SEHNR and CDR2 FQNEAQ (reference sequence). The CDR3 has 16 amino acids. As DNA, the CDR3 is TGTGCCAGCAGCTCTGCCTCCGGTACTAGGGGTTCACCCCTCCACTTT. Its protein is CASSSASGTRGSPLHF.

The chain recombines TRBV20-1 with TRBJ2-5; TRBD2 matches 9 bases. The CDR3 has 14 residues. The junction had 7 bases not matched to a gene; V was cut back by 4 bases and J by 4 bases. CDR1 is DFQATT, CDR2 SNEGSKA, per germline (reference sequence). The CDR3 protein is CSAKAGGDTETQYF. Here the CDR3 DNA reads TGCAGTGCTAAAGCGGGAGGCGATACAGAGACCCAGTACTTC.

The J gene is TRBJ1-1, the V gene TRBV30, with D possibly being TRBD1 (6 bases). The CDR3 consists of 12 residues. Germline V gene lookup returns CDR1 GTSNPN and CDR2 SVGIG (reference sequence). With 0 bases removed from V and 6 bases from J, the gap between germline ends came to 8 bases. CDR3 loop: CAWSVRGAEAFF. For the CDR3, the DNA is TGTGCCTGGAGTGTAAGGGGGGCTGAAGCTTTCTTT.

This clonotype was found a few times. The DNA of the CDR3 is TGTGCCAGCAGGGAGGACAGGCCTGCTTACTATGGCTACACCTTC. Protein sequence: CASREDRPAYYGYTF. The chain joins TRBV6-1 to TRBJ1-2; TRBD1 aligns across 7 bases. Germline V gives CDR1 MNHNS, CDR2 SASEGT. The CDR3 extends over 15 amino acids. The V and J ends lost 6 bases and 3 bases, in that order; junction bases with no gene match: 10.

There are a few counts of this clonotype. The rearrangement links TRBV10-3 to TRBJ2-5, with a weak D call TRBD2 (6 bases). The CDR3 spans 14 residues. Germline values: CDR1 ENHRY, CDR2 SYGVKD. V was pared by 8 bases and J by 3 bases, with 16 bases between. CDR3 sequence reads: CAIGRGVAEETQYF. The CDR3 coding sequence is TGTGCCATCGGGCGCGGGGTGGCAGAAGAGACCCAGTACTTC.

The sample holds a few counts of this clonotype. This chain uses TRBV12-3 or TRBV12-4 with TRBJ2-3, with 13 bases aligning to TRBD2. The CDR3 runs to 18 residues. The V segment lost 3 bases and the J segment 0 bases; nucleotides outside the gene matches: 6. The CDR3 nucleotides read TGTGCCAGCAGTTTGAGGACTAGCGGGAGTTTGAGCACAGATACGCAGTATTTT. Its protein is CASSLRTSGSLSTDTQYF.

V and J are TRBV4-2 and TRBJ2-5; D may be TRBD1 or TRBD2 (5 bases each). V was trimmed by 0 bases and J by 5 bases, leaving 7 bases between them. Germline V gene lookup returns CDR1 LGHNA and CDR2 YNFKEQ. The CDR3 has 13 residues. In nucleotides, the CDR3 is TGTGCCAGCAGCCAAGATAGGGACGAGACCCAGTACTTC. It specifies CASSQDRDETQYF.

The V and J genes are TRBV5-1 and TRBJ2-1; D remains ambiguous. Germline V CDR1 and CDR2: SGHRS, YFSETQ. Between the trimmed V and J ends, which lost 2 bases and 12 bases, there was a span of 9 bases. The CDR3 consists of 11 residues. The CDR3 loop is CASSLLEAQFF. The CDR3, as DNA: TGCGCCAGCAGCTTATTAGAGGCGCAGTTCTTC.

The chain is built from TRBV5-1 and TRBJ1-2; TRBD1 matches 8 bases. The CDR3 is 15 residues long. V shed 0 bases, J shed 2 bases, and the junction held 3 bases outside the gene matches. Germline V lookup: CDR1 SGHRS, CDR2 YFSETQ. CDR3 sequence (DNA): TGCGCCAGCAGCTTGGCACAGGGGGACAACTATGGCTACACCTTC. Protein: CASSLAQGDNYGYTF.